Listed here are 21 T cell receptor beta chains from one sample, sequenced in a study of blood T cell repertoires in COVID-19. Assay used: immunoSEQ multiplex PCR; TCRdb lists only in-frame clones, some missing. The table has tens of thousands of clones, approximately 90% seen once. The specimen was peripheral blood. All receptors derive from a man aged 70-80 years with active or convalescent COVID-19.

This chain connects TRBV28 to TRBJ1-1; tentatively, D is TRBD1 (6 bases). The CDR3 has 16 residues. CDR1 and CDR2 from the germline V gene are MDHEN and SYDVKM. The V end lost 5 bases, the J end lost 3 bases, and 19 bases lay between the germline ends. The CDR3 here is CASSPVTGQGYTEAFF. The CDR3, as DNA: TGTGCCAGCAGTCCCGTTACCGGGCAGGGGTACACTGAAGCTTTCTTT.

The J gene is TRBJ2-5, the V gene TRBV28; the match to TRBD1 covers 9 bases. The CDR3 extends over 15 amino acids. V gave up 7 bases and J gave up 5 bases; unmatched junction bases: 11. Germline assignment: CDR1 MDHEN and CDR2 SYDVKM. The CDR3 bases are TGTGCCAGCACCCGGGACAGGGTTCTTCGGGAGACCCAGTACTTC. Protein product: CASTRDRVLRETQYF.

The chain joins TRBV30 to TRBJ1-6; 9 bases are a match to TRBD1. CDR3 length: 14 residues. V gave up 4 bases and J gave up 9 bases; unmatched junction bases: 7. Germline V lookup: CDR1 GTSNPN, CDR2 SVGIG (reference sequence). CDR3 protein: CAWTWTGEGSPLHF. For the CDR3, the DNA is TGTGCCTGGACCTGGACAGGGGAGGGTTCACCCCTCCACTTT.

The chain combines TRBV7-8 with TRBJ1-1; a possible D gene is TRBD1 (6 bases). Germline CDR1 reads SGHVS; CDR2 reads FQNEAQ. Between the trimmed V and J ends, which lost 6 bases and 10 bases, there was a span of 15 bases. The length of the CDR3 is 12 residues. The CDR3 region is CASSPGESGAFF. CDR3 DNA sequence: TGTGCCAGCAGTCCAGGGGAATCCGGAGCTTTCTTT.

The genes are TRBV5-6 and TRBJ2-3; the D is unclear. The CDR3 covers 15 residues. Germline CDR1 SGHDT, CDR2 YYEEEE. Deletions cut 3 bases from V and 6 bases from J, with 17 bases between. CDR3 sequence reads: CASSYWVSRGDTQYF. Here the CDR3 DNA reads TGTGCCAGCAGCTATTGGGTATCTCGAGGTGATACGCAGTATTTT. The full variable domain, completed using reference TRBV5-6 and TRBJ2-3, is DAGVTQSPTHLIKTRGQQVTLRCSPKSGHDTVSWYQQALGQGPQFIFQYYEEEERQRGNFPDRFSGHQFPNYSSELNVNALLLGDSALYLCASSYWVSRGDTQYFGPGTRLTVL.

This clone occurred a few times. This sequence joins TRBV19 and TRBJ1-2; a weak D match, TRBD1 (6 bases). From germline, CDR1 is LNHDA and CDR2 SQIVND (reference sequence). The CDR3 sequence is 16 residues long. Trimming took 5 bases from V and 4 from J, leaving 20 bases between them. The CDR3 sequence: CASSETGFFVGYGYTF. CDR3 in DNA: TGTGCCAGTAGTGAAACAGGGTTCTTCGTCGGCTATGGCTACACCTTC.

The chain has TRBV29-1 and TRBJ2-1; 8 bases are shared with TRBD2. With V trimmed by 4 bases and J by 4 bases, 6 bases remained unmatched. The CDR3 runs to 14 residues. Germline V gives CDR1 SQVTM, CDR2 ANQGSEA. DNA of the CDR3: TGCAGCGTTGGAAAGCGGGAGTCATACAATGAGCAGTTCTTC. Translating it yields CSVGKRESYNEQFF.

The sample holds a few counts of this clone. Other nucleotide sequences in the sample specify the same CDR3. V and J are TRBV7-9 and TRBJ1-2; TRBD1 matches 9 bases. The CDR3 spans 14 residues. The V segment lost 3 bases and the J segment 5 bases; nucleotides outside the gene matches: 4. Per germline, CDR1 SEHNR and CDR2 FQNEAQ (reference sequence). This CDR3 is CASSLTGGFYGYTF. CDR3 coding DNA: TGTGCCAGCAGCTTGACAGGGGGGTTTTATGGCTACACCTTC.

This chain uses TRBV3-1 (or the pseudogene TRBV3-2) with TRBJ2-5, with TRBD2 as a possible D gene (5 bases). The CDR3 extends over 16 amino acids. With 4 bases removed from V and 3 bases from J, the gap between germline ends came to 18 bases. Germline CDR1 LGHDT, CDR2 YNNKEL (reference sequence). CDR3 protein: CASSRGPGALEETQYF. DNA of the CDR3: TGTGCCAGCAGCCGCGGGCCTGGTGCATTGGAAGAGACCCAGTACTTC.

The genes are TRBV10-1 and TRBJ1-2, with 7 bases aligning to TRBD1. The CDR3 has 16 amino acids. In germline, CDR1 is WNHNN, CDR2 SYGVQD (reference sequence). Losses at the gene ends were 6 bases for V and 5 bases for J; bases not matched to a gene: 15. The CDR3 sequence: CASRGGTRTGGYGYTF. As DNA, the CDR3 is TGCGCCAGCAGGGGGGGAACGAGGACAGGTGGATATGGCTACACCTTC.

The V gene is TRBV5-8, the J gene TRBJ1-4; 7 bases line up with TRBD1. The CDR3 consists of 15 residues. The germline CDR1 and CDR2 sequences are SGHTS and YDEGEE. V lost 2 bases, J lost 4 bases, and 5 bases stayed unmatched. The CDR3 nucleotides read TGTGCCAGCAGCTTTCAGGGGGGAAGTAATGAAAAACTGTTTTTT. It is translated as CASSFQGGSNEKLFF.

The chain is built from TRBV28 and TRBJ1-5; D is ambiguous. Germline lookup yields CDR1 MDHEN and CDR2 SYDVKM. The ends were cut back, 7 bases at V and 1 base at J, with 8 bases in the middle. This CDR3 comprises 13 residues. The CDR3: CASNFRSNQPQHF. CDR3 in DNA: TGTGCCAGCAATTTTAGAAGCAATCAGCCCCAGCATTTT.

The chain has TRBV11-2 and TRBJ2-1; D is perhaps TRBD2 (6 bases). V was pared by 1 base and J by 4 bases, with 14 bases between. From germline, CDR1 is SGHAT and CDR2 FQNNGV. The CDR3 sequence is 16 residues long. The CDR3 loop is CASSLGGAGSYNEQFF. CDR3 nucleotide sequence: TGTGCCAGCAGCTTAGGAGGGGCGGGATCATACAATGAGCAGTTCTTC.

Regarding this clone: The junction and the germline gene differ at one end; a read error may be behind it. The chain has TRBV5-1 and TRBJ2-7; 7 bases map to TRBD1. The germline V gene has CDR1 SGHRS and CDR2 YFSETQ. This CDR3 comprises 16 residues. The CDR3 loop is CASSLYIPGQPYVQYF. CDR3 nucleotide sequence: TGCGCCAGCAGCTTATACATTCCGGGACAGCCCTACGTGCAGTACTTC.

The chain's CDR3 is CASSSQTGSYNEQFF. In DNA, the CDR3 is TGTGCCAGCAGCTCACAGACAGGCTCCTACAATGAGCAGTTCTTC. The rearrangement uses TRBV7-3 and TRBJ2-1, with a possible D match to TRBD1 (6 bases). V was trimmed by 4 bases and J by 0 bases, leaving 10 bases between them. CDR1 and CDR2 from the germline V gene are SGHTA and FQGTGA. The CDR3 covers 15 residues. Using reference TRBV7-3 and TRBJ2-1 for the parts outside the CDR3, the full variable domain is GAGVSQTPSNKVTEKGKYVELRCDPISGHTALYWYRQSLGQGPEFLIYFQGTGAADDSGLPNDRFFAVRPEGSVSTLKIQRTERGDSAVYLCASSSQTGSYNEQFFGPGTRLTVL.

In DNA form, the CDR3 reads TGCGCCAGCAGCCAAGAGCTAGCCTCCCAAGAGACCCAGTACTTC. Amino acid sequence: CASSQELASQETQYF. The chain carries TRBV4-1 and TRBJ2-5; D possibly corresponds to TRBD2 (5 bases). Germline V gene lookup returns CDR1 MGHRA and CDR2 YSYEKL. Trimming removed 0 bases from V and 1 base from J, with 9 bases in between. CDR3 length: 15 amino acids.

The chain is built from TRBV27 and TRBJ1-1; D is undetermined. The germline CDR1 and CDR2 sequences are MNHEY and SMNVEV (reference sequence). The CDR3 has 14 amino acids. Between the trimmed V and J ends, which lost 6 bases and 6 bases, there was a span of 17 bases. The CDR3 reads CASSAITEGPEAFF. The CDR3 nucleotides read TGTGCCAGCAGCGCAATTACCGAGGGTCCTGAAGCTTTCTTT.

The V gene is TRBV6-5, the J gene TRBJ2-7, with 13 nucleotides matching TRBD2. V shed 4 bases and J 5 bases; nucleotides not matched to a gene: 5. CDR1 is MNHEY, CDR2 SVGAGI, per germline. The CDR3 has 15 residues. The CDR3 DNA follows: TGTGCCAGCAGTTCCTCCGGGACTAGCGGGAACGAGCAGTACTTC. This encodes CASSSSGTSGNEQYF.

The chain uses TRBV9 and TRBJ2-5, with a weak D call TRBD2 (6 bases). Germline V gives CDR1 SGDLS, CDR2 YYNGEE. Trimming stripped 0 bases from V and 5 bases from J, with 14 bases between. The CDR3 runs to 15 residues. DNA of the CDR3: TGTGCCAGCAGCGTAGGGCCCGGGGGTCAGGAGACCCAGTACTTC. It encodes CASSVGPGGQETQYF.

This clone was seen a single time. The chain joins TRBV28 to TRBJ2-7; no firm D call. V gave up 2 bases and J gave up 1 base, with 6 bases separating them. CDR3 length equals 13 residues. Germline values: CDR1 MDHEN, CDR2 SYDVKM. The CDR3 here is CASSLQWSYEQYF. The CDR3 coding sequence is TGTGCCAGCAGTTTACAGTGGTCCTACGAGCAGTACTTC.

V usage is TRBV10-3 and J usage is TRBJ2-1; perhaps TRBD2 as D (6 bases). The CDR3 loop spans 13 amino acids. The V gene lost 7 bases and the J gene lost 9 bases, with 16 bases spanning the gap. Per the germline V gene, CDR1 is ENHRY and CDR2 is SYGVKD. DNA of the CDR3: TGTGCCATCAATTACCCTCAGGGAGGTGAGCAGTTCTTC. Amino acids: CAINYPQGGEQFF.